This TCR beta chain comes out of a study of cytomegalovirus exposure and HLA in healthy donors (dated by TCRdb to 2015 to 2018). Broadly, across the study: An earlier analysis of around 600 of the donors reported roughly 300 Gb of sequence data and around 110 million unique TCR beta sequences from around 200 million T cells. Approximately 300 gigabases of sequencing data and around 85 million unique TCR sequences made up an early release that covered around 640 HLA-typed donors. Of the 300 to 500 genotyped donors, 65% to 90% were placed in the genetic ancestry cluster associated with self-reported Caucasian donors. The study aimed to test whether cataloging public T cell receptors could reveal signatures of past pathogen exposure. The study used immunosequencing to profile the T cell repertoires of more than 650 subjects and linked those repertoires to cytomegalovirus serostatus. Along with the approximately 620-subject first cohort, a separate validation cohort of around 120 different subjects was used. To predict cytomegalovirus infection status, the study brought together high-throughput TCR immunosequencing, statistical association of individual TCRs with disease status, and machine learning. To study patterns of TCR occurrence, a later analysis re-analyzed previously published TCR beta repertoires from hundreds of donors and added high-resolution HLA genotyping. In the later analysis, no new phenotypic data were used to find candidate immune exposures; instead, reliance was placed on TCR beta sequences and their occurrence across donors. To decide whether each TCR beta V gene segment behaved as functional or pseudogenic, an earlier analysis of over 500 of the donors relied on high-throughput TCR beta sequencing. Alongside the repertoire data, information on donor age, sex, ethnicity and CMV serostatus was compiled. In a later genetic analysis, genome-wide SNP genotypes for about 55% of the 666 donors were used, and that subset was treated as a discovery cohort. All discovery cohort repertoires had been generated on a single sequencing platform. HLA typing covered class I and class II loci at four-digit resolution. Typing coverage varied by locus: about 629-630 donors for A, B, C, DRB1 and DQB1; under 550 for DQA1; more than 600 for DPA1; roughly 470 for DPB1. About five DR-DQ haplotypes were treated as single units for association and clustering because of strong linkage in the cohort. Among about 360 genotyped donors of the cohort, an average of about 240,000 unique TCR beta nucleotide sequences were sequenced per donor, 15% to 20% of them non-productive. Broader findings and caveats from the paper: Roughly uniform sequencing depth across donors was assumed in presence/absence analyses, although this assumption may not hold. An association between a missense DCLRE1C variant and V-gene and J-gene trimming of TCR beta chains was found in a later genetic analysis and replicated in an independent cohort. While some public TCRs were present in many individuals, most TCR sequences turned up only very rarely across donors. An earlier analysis of approximately 540 of the donors showed that most TCR beta V segments appeared in productive rearrangements either about 90% or about 30% of the time, which broadly matched IMGT annotations. A cluster of highly shared sequence variants was judged likely to be a technical artifact of the sequencing pipeline. According to a later genetic analysis, donors in an Asian-associated ancestry cluster had fewer N-insertions in productive TCRs than the approximately 710-donor mean. Cytomegalovirus status was reported to be diagnosed by the classifier with high specificity and sensitivity in both the original and validation cohorts. The 87-base-pair reads could not distinguish some IMGT-functional V segments, including TRBV6-2 and TRBV6-3, so those segments were excluded. Specific HLA alleles were associated with around 18,000 TCR beta sequences at a false discovery rate of 0.05 in a later analysis. In vitro tests confirmed that a few of the cytomegalovirus-associated TCR beta chains recognize cytomegalovirus antigens. Linkage disequilibrium might explain the correlated functional status among segregating V segments, but an unknown experimental factor could not be ruled out. A later analysis found that most CMV-associated TCR beta chains appeared HLA-restricted, with HLA associations seemingly driven largely by CMV exposure. Because HLA typing was missing for some donors at each locus, association tests included only the typed subset. A later analysis found that HLA-associated TCR beta chains were more clonally expanded and had lower generation probabilities than equally common non-associated chains. For the cohort, immune exposure information was limited to CMV serostatus. A further reported finding was that TCR beta sequences accurately predicted the HLA-A and HLA-B alleles for most subjects in the first cohort. Several of the top co-occurrence clusters appeared to be linked to parvovirus B19, influenza, CMV and Epstein-Barr virus, according to a later analysis. Because counts were too low, seventeen rarely observed V segments, including chromosome 9 orphons, were left out of the earlier analysis of 587 of the donors. In a later analysis, the rate of TCR association differed among HLA loci, with DRB1 alleles having the most associated TCRs and HLA-C alleles having the fewest. When HLA alleles, especially DR and DQ, strongly co-occurred, attributing TCR associations to individual alleles was difficult. Only TCR beta chains were sequenced in this cohort, and the absence of alpha or paired-chain data limited detectable features. The authors suggested that the approach could potentially be extended to other disease states and immunological phenotypes. In the study, around 160 TCR beta chains were listed as associated with cytomegalovirus.

The CDR3 covers 15 residues, taking in both the cysteine and the phenylalanine. Just CDR3 DNA is preserved here, 45 bases in frame from base 1. At the junction V is shortened by 0 bases and J by 2 bases, with 10 bases in between. The germline V gene sets CDR1 to SGHDT and CDR2 to YYEEEE. The cohort consisted of approximately 670 healthy bone marrow donors. At the time of sampling, all cohort members were nominally healthy, though unrecorded immune exposures were likely present. The donor tested CMV seronegative and was one of the 352 seronegative cohort members. Each donor provided a peripheral blood sample, and peripheral blood mononuclear cells were used for TCR beta sequencing. The Qiagen DNeasy Blood Extraction Kit was used to extract genomic DNA from the blood cell samples. This clone was seen a handful of times. This receptor's antigen is unknown. The sample holds no much larger clone one base away, and base qualities are not on file.

Libraries were prepared through the immunoSEQ multiplex PCR assay. For the multiplex PCR, a mixture combining 60 forward primers for TCR Vbeta segments and 13 reverse primers for TCR Jbeta segments was used. A multiplex PCR assay on genomic DNA amplified the CDR3 region of rearranged TCR beta genes. On the Illumina HiSeq System, the amplified TCR beta libraries were sequenced as 87-base-pair reads. The original methods were these. In a later analysis, roughly 80 million unique TCR beta chains were counted across the roughly 610 repertoires, and some 10 million of these chains were shared by at least two donors. Raw reads were error-corrected and collapsed into unique sequences by a nearest-neighbor algorithm in which closely related sequences were merged to remove PCR and sequencing errors. Alignment of CDR3 sequences to IMGT reference sequences was used to assign V, D and J gene segments. For a sequence to be retained, a match of at least six nucleotides to both a V gene segment and a J gene segment was required. A rearrangement counted as productive if the CDR3 had no stop codons and remained in frame with V and J, and every other rearrangement counted as non-productive. CDR3 was defined by IMGT convention, running from the second conserved V-encoded cysteine to the conserved J-encoded phenylalanine. In an earlier analysis of approximately 500 of the donors, sequences lacking an unambiguous match to a single V gene segment were excluded. An earlier analysis of some 610 of the donors called V segments functional above 56.7% productive rearrangements and segregating when the between-donor standard deviation exceeded 5%. A statistical classification framework was developed to diagnose cytomegalovirus status using the catalog of TCR beta chain sequences. A later analysis assigned V and J genes by comparing TCR nucleotide sequences with IMGT/GENE-DB human TR gene sequences. In a later analysis, CDR3 sequences and most-parsimonious VDJ recombination scenarios were assigned using the TCRdist pipeline. In a later analysis, each TCR beta chain was defined by its CDR3 amino acid sequence together with its V-gene family, and reads without a unique V-gene family were excluded. In a later analysis, around 600 highly shared, low-generation-probability nucleotide sequences were removed to address suspected cross-contamination and a sequencing artifact. In a later analysis, a clonal expansion index was calculated for each public chain from normalized within-repertoire ranks of inferred template counts. In a later analysis, generation probabilities were computed with a VDJ recombination model fitted to out-of-frame rearrangements, and the resulting probabilities were checked against IGoR. In a later analysis, TCR-TCR, TCR-HLA and TCR-CMV co-occurrence was scored with hypergeometric tests, and a repertoire-size bias correction was applied to TCR pairs. To estimate false discovery rates, a later analysis permuted the HLA or CMV assignments 20 times. In a later analysis, co-occurring TCRs were grouped using DBSCAN, and TCRdist sequence similarity was added for clustering within HLA-allele-positive subsets. Co-occurrence clustering excluded repertoires with fewer than 30,000 or more than 120,000 public chains, plus five with anomalous nucleotide sharing. The clones in this table, taken by TCRdb from immuneACCESS, are in-frame only. Not every clone is retained; where verified, under half of the shortfall comes from an unresolved V gene, and the cause of the rest is unknown. The DNA was the basis for D and trimming; V, J and clone size are from that table. The sample table holds about 140,000 clones, of which over 70% were seen once. Around 3.1% of the sample lies in the top ten.

Specimen: PBMCs. This receptor was taken from a middle-aged man in good health and CMV-seronegative. The chain joins TRBV5-6 to TRBJ2-3; the D gene assignment is ambiguous. The CDR3 region: CASSLGQDLTDTQYF. The sequenced DNA: TGTGCCAGCAGCTTGGGCCAGGATCTCACAGATACGCAGTATTTT.